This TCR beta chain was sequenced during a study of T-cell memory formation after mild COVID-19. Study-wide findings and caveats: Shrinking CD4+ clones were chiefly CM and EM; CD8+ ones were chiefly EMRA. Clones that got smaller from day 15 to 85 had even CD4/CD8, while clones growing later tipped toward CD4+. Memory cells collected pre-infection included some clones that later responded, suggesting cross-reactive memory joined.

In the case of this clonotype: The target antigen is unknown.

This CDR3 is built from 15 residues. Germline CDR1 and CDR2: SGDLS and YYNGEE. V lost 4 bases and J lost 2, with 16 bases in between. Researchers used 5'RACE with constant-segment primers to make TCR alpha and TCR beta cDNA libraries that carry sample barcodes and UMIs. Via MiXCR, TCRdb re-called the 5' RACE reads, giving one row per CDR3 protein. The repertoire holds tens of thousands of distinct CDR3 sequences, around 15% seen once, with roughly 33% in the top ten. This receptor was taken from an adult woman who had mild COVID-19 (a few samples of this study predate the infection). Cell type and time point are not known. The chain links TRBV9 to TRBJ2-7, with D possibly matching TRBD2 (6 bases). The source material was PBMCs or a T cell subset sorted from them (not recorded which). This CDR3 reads CASSPGTVTPYEQYF. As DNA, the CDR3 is TGTGCCAGCAGCCCAGGGACTGTGACCCCCTACGAGCAGTACTTC.